The sample holds one count of the clone carrying this T cell receptor beta chain. This specimen comes from a study of blood T cell repertoires in COVID-19. The protocol was immunoSEQ multiplex PCR, while the TCRdb copy is restricted to in-frame clones and leaves out a portion. Found here are around 130,000 clones, 70% to 90% of them singletons; the top ten hold more than 10%. The sequenced material came from peripheral blood. The origin of this receptor is a human donor in a cohort sampled during active COVID-19.

CDR3 amino acids: CASSQGLAFSTDTQYF. The CDR3 bases are TGCGCCAGCAGCCAAGGACTAGCCTTTAGCACAGATACGCAGTATTTT. The chain links TRBV4-1 to TRBJ2-3, with 7 bases matching TRBD2. The CDR3 covers 16 residues. With 1 base clipped from V and 0 bases from J, the junction kept 4 bases outside the gene matches. Germline CDR1 and CDR2: MGHRA and YSYEKL.